The entry below describes one T cell receptor beta chain. Its target is not known. The data were obtained in a study of T cells in narcolepsy. Clones were sequenced by immunoSEQ multiplex PCR, and TCRdb holds only the in-frame ones, with some missing. The data contain tens of thousands of clones, approximately 85% of them seen just once; the ten biggest clones take up roughly 10%. V was pared by 6 bases and J by 1 base, with 4 bases of the junction left unmatched. This CDR3 is built from 15 residues. CDR1 is SGHRS, CDR2 YFSETQ, per germline. Study results and caveats: HCRT-specific and TRIB2-specific autoreactive clonotypes appeared among same-patient CSF and blood CD4+ clonotypes.

The V call is TRBV5-1, the J call TRBJ2-3; TRBD2 matches at 11 bases. The TCR was taken from a human donor in good health. The sequenced sample was memory (CD45RA-) CD4+ T cells from blood. In DNA form, the CDR3 reads TGCGCCAGCACCGTAGCGGGAGGGCGCACAGATACGCAGTATTTT. Protein sequence: CASTVAGGRTDTQYF.